A selection of T cell receptor beta chains follows, all from one sample in a study of post-analysis software for immune sequencing data. Via MiXCR, TCRdb re-called the PCR reads, giving one row per CDR3 protein. The sample contains about 460,000 distinct CDR3 sequences, less than 45% of which appear only once. Source material: blood. The receptor source for this set is a girl between 10 and 17 years old with multiple sclerosis. Both conserved end residues are part of each CDR3. Each record gives: J gene, CDR3 length, V gene, CDR3 protein.

TRBJ1-2	13	TRBV27	CASSLAGMGGYTF
TRBJ2-5	14	TRBV27	CASRLAGGEETQYF
TRBJ2-1	13	TRBV29-1	CSVSFNLDNEQFF
TRBJ1-1	15	TRBV6-1	CAIFLGRNLNTEAFF
NA	15	TRBV28	CASSLWPNKFETQYF
TRBJ2-3	15	TRBV7-9	CASSIPGLAPDTQYF
TRBJ2-1	11	TRBV7-9	CASSLEIRTFF
TRBJ2-3	17	TRBV7-8	CASSPRTANPSTDTQYF
TRBJ2-7	13	TRBV20-1	CSARDRLVYEQYF
TRBJ1-5	12	TRBV3-1	CATGSGGQPQHF
TRBJ2-1	14	TRBV12-3/TRBV12-4	CASSLLAEGNEQFF
TRBJ2-3	13	TRBV27	CASSVQDADTQYF
TRBJ1-1	16	TRBV27	CASRPTGSGLNTEAFF
TRBJ2-1	17	TRBV28	CASSLPASGSSYNEQFF
TRBJ1-1	14	TRBV10-3	CAISAGTGALEAFF
TRBJ2-2	15	TRBV24-1	CATSDPSLNTGELFF
TRBJ2-1	14	TRBV5-6	CASTTSGLRDKQFF
TRBJ1-4	12	TRBV7-6	CASSYLEGKLFF
TRBJ2-7	15	TRBV9	CASSVAAGEHYAQYF
TRBJ2-7	14	TRBV7-9	CASSSGTGVEEQYF
TRBJ2-1	15	TRBV28	CASSFRTSGSYEQFF
NA	14	TRBV7-9	CASSPGVPVHEQYF
TRBJ2-1	15	TRBV7-3	CASSSRGSSYNEQFF
TRBJ2-7	12	TRBV20-1	CSAGDGTYEQYF
TRBJ2-6	15	TRBV7-7	CASSLGGGTFNVLTF
TRBJ2-7	11	TRBV29-1	CSVHGGGEQYF
TRBJ2-1	15	TRBV6-5	CASSYAGQGGNEQFF
TRBJ1-2	14	TRBV12-3/TRBV12-4	CASSPSRPLYGYTF
TRBJ2-2	14	TRBV7-2	CASSPLWDPGELFF
TRBJ2-2	13	TRBV7-9	CASRGRDTGELFF
TRBJ2-1	13	TRBV20-1	CSALWPGINEQFF
TRBJ2-2	15	TRBV3-1	CASSPSSGRVGELFF
NA	12	TRBV2	CASGRDTPEQYF
TRBJ2-1	14	TRBV3-1	CASSQEPRANEQFF
TRBJ1-2	14	TRBV9	CASSVLSSNYGYTF
NA	12	TRBV10-3	CAISPGAYEQYF
TRBJ2-3	14	TRBV29-1	CSVDISGRTDTQYF
TRBJ2-1	14	TRBV20-1	CSARDASDRDEQFF
TRBJ2-1	17	TRBV28	CANSSLRLADSYNEQFF
TRBJ1-2	14	TRBV6-5	CASSYLWGVYGYTF
TRBJ2-5	14	TRBV7-3	CASNLKRHQETQYF
TRBJ1-2	14	TRBV29-1	CSVDRDRNSLGYTF
TRBJ2-5	12	TRBV2	CASSAPEETQYF
TRBJ1-4	16	TRBV7-9	CASSVGTAVTNEKLFF
TRBJ2-1	14	TRBV7-2	CASSFTSTYNEQFF
TRBJ2-5	13	TRBV12-3/TRBV12-4	CASSLTVQETQYF
TRBJ2-1	16	TRBV5-1	CASSPAEGQTYNEQFF
TRBJ2-1	15	TRBV5-1	CASSLELAGGVEQFF
TRBJ2-6	13	TRBV5-1	CATRNSGANVLTF
TRBJ1-5	15	TRBV5-1	CASSLEAGTNQPQHF
TRBJ2-7	16	TRBV19	CASSTSPDRSSYEQYF
TRBJ2-1	15	TRBV12-3/TRBV12-4	CASRPGGGEGDEQFF